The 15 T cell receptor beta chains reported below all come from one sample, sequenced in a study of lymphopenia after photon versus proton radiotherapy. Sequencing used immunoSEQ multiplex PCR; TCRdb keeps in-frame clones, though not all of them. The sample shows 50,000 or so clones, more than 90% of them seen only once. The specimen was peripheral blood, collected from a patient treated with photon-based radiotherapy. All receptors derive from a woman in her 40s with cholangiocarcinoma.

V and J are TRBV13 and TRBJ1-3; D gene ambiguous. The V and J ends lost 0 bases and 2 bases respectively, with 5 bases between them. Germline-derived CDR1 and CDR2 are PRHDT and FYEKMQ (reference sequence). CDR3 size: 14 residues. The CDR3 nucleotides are TGTGCCAGCAGCTTAGGGGCAACTGGAAACACCATATATTTT. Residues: CASSLGATGNTIYF.

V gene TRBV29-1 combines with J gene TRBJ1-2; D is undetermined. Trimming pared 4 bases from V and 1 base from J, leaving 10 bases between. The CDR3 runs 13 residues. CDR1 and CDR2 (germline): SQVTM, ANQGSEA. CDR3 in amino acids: CSVVAALNYGYTF. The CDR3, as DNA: TGCAGCGTTGTGGCCGCGCTTAACTATGGCTACACCTTC. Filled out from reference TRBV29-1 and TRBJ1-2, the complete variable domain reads SAVISQKPSRDICQRGTSLTIQCQVDSQVTMMFWYRQQPGQSLTLIATANQGSEATYESGFVIDKFPISRPNLTFSTLTVSNMSPEDSSIYLCSVVAALNYGYTFGSGTRLTVV.

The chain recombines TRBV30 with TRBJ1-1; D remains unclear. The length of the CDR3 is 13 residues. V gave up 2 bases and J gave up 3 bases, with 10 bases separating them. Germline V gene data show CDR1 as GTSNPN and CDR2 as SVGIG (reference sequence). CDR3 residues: CAWSLEGDTEAFF. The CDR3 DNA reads TGTGCCTGGAGTTTGGAGGGTGACACTGAAGCTTTCTTT.

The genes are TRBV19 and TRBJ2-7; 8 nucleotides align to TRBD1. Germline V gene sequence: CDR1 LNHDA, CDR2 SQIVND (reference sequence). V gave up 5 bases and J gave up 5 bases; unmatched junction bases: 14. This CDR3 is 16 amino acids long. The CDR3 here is CASSSPLSRGLDEQYF. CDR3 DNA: TGTGCCAGTAGTTCACCCCTCAGCAGGGGGCTCGACGAGCAGTACTTC.

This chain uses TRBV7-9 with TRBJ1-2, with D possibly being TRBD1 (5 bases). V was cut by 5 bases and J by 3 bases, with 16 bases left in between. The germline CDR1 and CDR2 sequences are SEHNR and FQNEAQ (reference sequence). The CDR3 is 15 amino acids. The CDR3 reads CASSDRGGSDYGYTF. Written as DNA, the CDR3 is TGTGCCAGCAGCGACCGGGGGGGATCGGACTATGGCTACACCTTC. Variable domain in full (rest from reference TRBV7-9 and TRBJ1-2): DTGVSQNPRHKITKRGQNVTFRCDPISEHNRLYWYRQTLGQGPEFLTYFQNEAQLEKSRLLSDRFSAERPKGSFSTLEIQRTEQGDSAMYLCASSDRGGSDYGYTFGSGTRLTVV.

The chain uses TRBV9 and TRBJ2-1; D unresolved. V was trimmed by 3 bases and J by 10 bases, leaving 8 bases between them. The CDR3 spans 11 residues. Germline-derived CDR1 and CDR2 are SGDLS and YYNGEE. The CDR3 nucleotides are TGTGCCAGCAGCGGCCTTGGGGAGCAGTTCTTC. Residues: CASSGLGEQFF.

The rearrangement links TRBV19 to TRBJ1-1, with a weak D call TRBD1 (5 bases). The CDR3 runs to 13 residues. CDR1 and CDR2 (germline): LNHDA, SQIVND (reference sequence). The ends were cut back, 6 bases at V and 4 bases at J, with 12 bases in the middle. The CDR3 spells CASSPWGTTEAFF. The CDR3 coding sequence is TGTGCCAGTAGCCCCTGGGGGACCACTGAAGCTTTCTTT.

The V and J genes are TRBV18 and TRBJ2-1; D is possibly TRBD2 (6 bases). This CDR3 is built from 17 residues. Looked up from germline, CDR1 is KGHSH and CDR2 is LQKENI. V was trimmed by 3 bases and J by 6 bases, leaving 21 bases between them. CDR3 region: CASSPPRDSPRINEQFF. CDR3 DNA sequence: TGTGCCAGCTCACCCCCCCGGGACTCCCCCAGGATCAATGAGCAGTTCTTC.

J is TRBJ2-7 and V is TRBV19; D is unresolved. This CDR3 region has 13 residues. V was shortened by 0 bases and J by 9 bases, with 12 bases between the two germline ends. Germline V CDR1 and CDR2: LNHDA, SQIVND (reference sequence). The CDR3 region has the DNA TGTGCCAGTAGTATAGATCCTCCCGGACGGCAGTACTTC. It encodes CASSIDPPGRQYF.

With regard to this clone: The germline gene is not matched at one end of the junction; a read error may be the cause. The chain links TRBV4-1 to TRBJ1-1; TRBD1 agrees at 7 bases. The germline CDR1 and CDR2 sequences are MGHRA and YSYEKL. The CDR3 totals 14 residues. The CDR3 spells CASSQPTGTVGPLF. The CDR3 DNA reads TGCGCCAGCAGCCAACCAACCGGGACAGTGGGTCCATTATTT.

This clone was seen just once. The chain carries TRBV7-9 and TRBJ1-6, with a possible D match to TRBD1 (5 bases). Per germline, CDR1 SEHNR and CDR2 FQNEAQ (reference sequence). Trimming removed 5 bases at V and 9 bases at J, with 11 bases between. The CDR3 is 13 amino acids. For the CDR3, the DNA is TGTGCCAGCAGCATACTCCAGGGTTCACCCCTCCACTTT. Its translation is CASSILQGSPLHF.

CDR3 residues: CASSQDLIAGDSPFSSYNEQFF. CDR3 coding DNA: TGCGCCAGCAGCCAAGACCTTATAGCGGGAGACAGCCCGTTTAGCTCCTACAATGAGCAGTTCTTC. The genes are TRBV4-3 and TRBJ2-1, with 9 bases lining up with TRBD2. The CDR3 runs 22 residues. V lost 0 bases and J lost 0; bases outside the gene matches: 18. Germline V gene sequence: CDR1 LGHNA, CDR2 YSLEER.

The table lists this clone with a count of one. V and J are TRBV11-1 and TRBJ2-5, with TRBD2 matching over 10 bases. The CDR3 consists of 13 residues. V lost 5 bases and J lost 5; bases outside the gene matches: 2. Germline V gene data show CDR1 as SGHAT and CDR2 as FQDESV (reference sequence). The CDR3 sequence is CASSPSGSETQYF. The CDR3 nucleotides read TGTGCCAGCAGCCCTAGCGGGAGTGAGACCCAGTACTTC.

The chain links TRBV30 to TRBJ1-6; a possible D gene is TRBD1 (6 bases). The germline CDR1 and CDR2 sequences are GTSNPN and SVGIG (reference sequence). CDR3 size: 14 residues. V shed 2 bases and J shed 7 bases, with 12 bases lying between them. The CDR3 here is CAWSRVRGNSPLHF. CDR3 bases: TGTGCCTGGAGTCGCGTCAGGGGCAATTCACCCCTCCACTTT.

In DNA, the CDR3 is TGTGCCAGCACCTCTGGGGCCAACGTCCTGACTTTC. It translates to CASTSGANVLTF. V usage is TRBV27 and J usage is TRBJ2-6; D remains ambiguous. Trimming pared 7 bases from V and 0 bases from J, leaving 1 base between. The CDR3 spans 12 residues. Per germline, CDR1 MNHEY and CDR2 SMNVEV (reference sequence).